These 26 T cell receptor beta chains came from one sample sequenced in a study of blood T cell repertoires in COVID-19. Profiled with immunoSEQ multiplex PCR; TCRdb holds only in-frame clones, not every one. The table records roughly 49,000 clones, approximately 95% of them present only once. Sequenced: peripheral blood. The receptors come from a man aged 55 to 70 with COVID-19, enrolled during active disease.

J is TRBJ1-1 and V is TRBV12-3 or TRBV12-4, with D tentatively TRBD1 (5 bases). Trimming took 5 bases from V and 1 from J, leaving 8 bases between them. The CDR3 has 13 residues. CDR3 DNA: TGTGCCAGCAGTGGGGCGCGGAACACTGAAGCTTTCTTT. It specifies CASSGARNTEAFF.

CDR3 nucleotides: TGTGCCAGCCTCTTTTGGGGGAGGTCCTACGAGCAGTACTTC. It encodes CASLFWGRSYEQYF. The chain links TRBV11-3 to TRBJ2-7; a possible D gene is TRBD2 (6 bases). Germline loops: CDR1 SGHNT, CDR2 YENEEA. V was clipped by 8 bases and J by 1 base, with 15 bases between them. The CDR3 has 14 residues.

This chain connects TRBV3-1 (or the pseudogene TRBV3-2) to TRBJ1-1; TRBD1 aligns across 10 bases. The CDR3 has 15 amino acids. The V and J ends lost 6 bases and 3 bases, in that order; junction bases with no gene match: 7. CDR1 is LGHDT and CDR2 is YNNKEL in the germline V gene (reference sequence). The CDR3 sequence is CASSPTTGGHTEAFF. The CDR3 DNA reads as TGTGCCAGCAGTCCCACGACAGGGGGCCACACTGAAGCTTTCTTT.

The V and J genes are TRBV7-8 and TRBJ1-2; 7 positions agree with TRBD1. This CDR3 contains 13 residues. V was clipped by 5 bases and J by 2 bases; unmatched bases: 2. Looked up from germline, CDR1 is SGHVS and CDR2 is FQNEAQ. The CDR3 sequence: CASSPDRNYGYTF. The DNA for the CDR3 is TGTGCCAGCAGCCCGGACAGGAACTATGGCTACACCTTC.

The genes are TRBV10-2 and TRBJ1-1; TRBD1 matches 7 bases. The germline CDR1 and CDR2 sequences are WSHSY and SAAADI. The V and J ends lost 5 bases and 3 bases, in that order; junction bases with no gene match: 12. This CDR3 has 16 residues. CDR3 bases: TGCGCCAGCAGTAATAGCGATTGGGACAGTTACACTGAAGCTTTCTTT. It codes for CASSNSDWDSYTEAFF.

This chain uses TRBV5-1 with TRBJ1-1; D is uncertain. Per the germline V gene, CDR1 is SGHRS and CDR2 is YFSETQ. CDR3 length: 13 amino acids. V lost 4 bases to trimming and J lost 4 bases, with 11 bases between them. The CDR3 nucleotides are TGCGCCAGCAGCCTCGGACTGCGCACTGAAGCTTTCTTT. Protein: CASSLGLRTEAFF.

This clone was counted a single time. V gene TRBV1 combines with J gene TRBJ2-1; the D call in the table, TRBD2, was not verified against the DNA. TRBV1 is flagged as a pseudogene. The CDR3 totals 18 residues. The DNA for the CDR3 is TGCACCAGCAGCCGGGATGCCGGCGGCGGGGGGACTCGCGGTGAGCAGTTCTTC. It translates to CTSSRDAGGGGTRGEQFF.

The chain has TRBV6-2 or TRBV6-3 and TRBJ2-7, with 10 bases that match TRBD1. V shed 5 bases and J 4 bases; nucleotides not matched to a gene: 8. Germline assignment: CDR1 MNHEY and CDR2 SVGEGT. This CDR3 is 15 amino acids long. In nucleotides, the CDR3 is TGTGCCAGCAGTCACCCGGGACAGGGGCGTTACGAGCAGTACTTC. Residues: CASSHPGQGRYEQYF.

The DNA of the CDR3 is TGCAGCGCCAGCCTTTGGGGCAGCCAAGATACGCAGTATTTT. Translation gives CSASLWGSQDTQYF. The V gene is TRBV29-1, the J gene TRBJ2-3; D possibly corresponds to TRBD1 (5 bases). Germline V gene sequence: CDR1 SQVTM, CDR2 ANQGSEA. V was clipped by 7 bases and J by 5 bases, with 19 bases between them. The CDR3 runs to 14 residues.

V is TRBV11-2 and J is TRBJ2-1; TRBD2 agrees at 10 bases. The V segment lost 5 bases and the J segment 0 bases; nucleotides outside the gene matches: 4. In germline, CDR1 is SGHAT, CDR2 FQNNGV. The CDR3 totals 16 residues. CDR3 in amino acids: CASSVRLAGSYNEQFF. CDR3 in DNA: TGTGCCAGCAGCGTTAGACTAGCGGGCTCCTACAATGAGCAGTTCTTC.

This chain links TRBV20-1 with TRBJ1-4; 7 bases align to TRBD1. Unmatched junction bases numbered 3, after V lost 3 bases and J lost 8 bases. CDR1 and CDR2 from the germline V gene are DFQATT and SNEGSKA (reference sequence). The CDR3 is 12 residues long. The CDR3 sequence is CSASRGQEKLFF. The CDR3 coding sequence is TGCAGTGCTAGTAGGGGACAGGAAAAACTGTTTTTT.

This rearrangement joins TRBV5-1 to TRBJ2-1; TRBD1 is a possible D gene (6 bases). CDR3 length: 13 residues. Germline CDR1 is SGHRS and CDR2 is YFSETQ. V shed 4 bases and J shed 5 bases, with 10 bases lying between them. CDR3 in amino acids: CASSTQGHNEQFF. The CDR3 bases are TGCGCCAGCAGCACACAGGGTCACAATGAGCAGTTCTTC.

The chain joins TRBV7-2 to TRBJ2-1; D possibly corresponds to TRBD2 (7 bases). Germline CDR1 is SGHTA and CDR2 is FQGNSA. This CDR3 has 16 residues. Trimming stripped 0 bases from V and 10 bases from J, with 19 bases between. CDR3 loop: CASSLAPTGRAQEQFF. The DNA of the CDR3 is TGTGCCAGCAGCTTAGCGCCCACAGGGAGGGCACAGGAGCAGTTCTTC.

The chain couples TRBV19 to TRBJ1-4, with D possibly TRBD1 on 6 matching bases. V shed 6 bases and J shed 0 bases, with 17 bases lying between them. The CDR3 runs 17 residues. The germline V gene encodes CDR1 LNHDA and CDR2 SQIVND (reference sequence). The CDR3 reads CASSYRDIISTNEKLFF. CDR3 nucleotides: TGTGCCAGTAGCTACCGGGACATCATCTCAACTAATGAAAAACTGTTTTTT.

The chain couples TRBV6-6 to TRBJ2-2; 12 bases match TRBD1. V was pared by 6 bases and J by 5 bases, with 19 bases of the junction left unmatched. CDR3 length equals 20 residues. Germline V CDR1 and CDR2: MNHNY, SVGAGI (reference sequence). This CDR3 is CASSSIRDRGRGSGTGELFF. The DNA of the CDR3 is TGTGCCAGCAGCAGCATCCGGGACAGGGGGCGAGGGAGCGGTACCGGGGAGCTGTTTTTT.

The chain combines TRBV2 with TRBJ1-6, with D perhaps TRBD1 (5 bases). Germline assignment: CDR1 SNHLY and CDR2 FYNNEI. Trimming stripped 8 bases from V and 1 base from J, with 12 bases between. The CDR3 extends over 15 amino acids. The CDR3 protein is CASFRAGSYNSPLHF. DNA of the CDR3: TGTGCCAGCTTCAGGGCAGGGTCCTATAATTCACCCCTCCACTTT.

This sequence joins TRBV28 and TRBJ2-5; 7 bases align to TRBD2. The CDR3 sequence is 15 residues long. Germline lookup yields CDR1 MDHEN and CDR2 SYDVKM. J lost 1 base, V lost 6 bases, and 8 bases had no gene match. Here the CDR3 DNA reads TGTGCCAGCAGGATAGGGGCGGGGGTCCAAGAGACCCAGTACTTC. It yields the protein CASRIGAGVQETQYF. Using reference TRBV28 and TRBJ2-5 for the parts outside the CDR3, the full variable domain is DVKVTQSSRYLVKRTGEKVFLECVQDMDHENMFWYRQDPGLGLRLIYFSYDVKMKEKGDIPEGYSVSREKKERFSLILESASTNQTSMYLCASRIGAGVQETQYFGPGTRLLVL.

The rearrangement links TRBV19 to TRBJ1-1; D gene ambiguous. Germline V CDR1 and CDR2: LNHDA, SQIVND (reference sequence). The CDR3 is made up of 13 amino acids. The ends were cut back, 3 bases at V and 0 bases at J, with 5 bases in the middle. For the CDR3, the DNA is TGTGCCAGTAGTATTTCCATGAACACTGAAGCTTTCTTT. Its translation: CASSISMNTEAFF. The variable domain in full, with the rest retrieved from reference TRBV19 and TRBJ1-1, is DGGITQSPKYLFRKEGQNVTLSCEQNLNHDAMYWYRQDPGQGLRLIYYSQIVNDFQKGDIAEGYSVSREKKESFPLTVTSAQKNPTAFYLCASSISMNTEAFFGQGTRLTVV.

The J gene is TRBJ1-6, the V gene TRBV7-2; D may be TRBD1 (6 bases). The CDR3 totals 13 residues. Germline CDR1 reads SGHTA; CDR2 reads FQGNSA. V lost 8 bases and J 4 bases, leaving 9 bases between the germline ends. CDR3 nucleotides: TGTGCCAGCGGGGACAATTATAATTCACCCCTCCACTTT. It encodes CASGDNYNSPLHF.

This clone showed up just once. CDR3 in amino acids: CASSLSTGQGANGANVLTF. CDR3 bases: TGCGCCAGCAGCTTGAGCACGGGACAGGGGGCTAATGGGGCCAACGTCCTGACTTTC. The rearrangement uses TRBV5-1 and TRBJ2-6; 12 nucleotides match TRBD1. CDR1 and CDR2 (germline): SGHRS, YFSETQ. V lost 1 base to trimming and J lost 3 bases; unmatched junction nucleotides: 8. CDR3 length equals 19 residues.

V usage is TRBV19 and J usage is TRBJ1-4; 8 bases fit TRBD1. CDR3 length equals 15 residues. Trimming at V came to 3 bases and at J to 5 bases, leaving 5 bases not matched to a gene. Germline-derived CDR1 and CDR2 are LNHDA and SQIVND (reference sequence). The CDR3 protein is CASSIGQGGNEKLFF. DNA for the CDR3: TGTGCCAGTAGTATTGGACAGGGAGGGAATGAAAAACTGTTTTTT.

This clone has just one count. The chain couples TRBV15 to TRBJ1-2; 8 bases are a match to TRBD1. After removal of 1 base from V and 7 bases from J, the junction contained 8 bases not matched to a gene. The CDR3 spans 15 residues. Germline CDR1 and CDR2: LNHNV and YYDKDF (reference sequence). The CDR3 bases are TGTGCCACCAGCAGAGGAGGGGGCAGGGGGCCTGGCTACACCTTC. Protein product: CATSRGGGRGPGYTF.

J is TRBJ1-5 and V is TRBV27; TRBD1 might be the D (5 bases). V was pared by 5 bases and J by 6 bases, with 14 bases between. The CDR3 has 14 residues. Germline assignment: CDR1 MNHEY and CDR2 SMNVEV (reference sequence). This CDR3 reads CASSPLGTAQPQHF. The CDR3 nucleotides are TGTGCCAGCAGTCCCCTTGGGACTGCTCAGCCCCAGCATTTT.

The chain links TRBV5-1 to TRBJ2-7, with a weak D call TRBD1 (5 bases). The germline gives CDR1 SGHRS, CDR2 YFSETQ. V lost 0 bases and J 4 bases, leaving 8 bases between the germline ends. This CDR3 is 13 amino acids long. The CDR3 region has the DNA TGCGCCAGCAGCTTGGATTCAGGGTACGAGCAGTACTTC. Its protein is CASSLDSGYEQYF.

The rearrangement joins TRBV6-2 or TRBV6-3 to TRBJ1-1, with D unresolved. Germline CDR1 and CDR2: MNHEY and SVGEGT. The CDR3 is 14 residues long. V shed 6 bases and J shed 0 bases, with 11 bases lying between them. The CDR3 loop reads CASSWEVMNTEAFF. CDR3 DNA sequence: TGTGCCAGCAGCTGGGAGGTAATGAACACTGAAGCTTTCTTT.

The chain recombines TRBV18 with TRBJ2-7, with TRBD1 matching over 9 bases. V shed 3 bases and J 5 bases; nucleotides not matched to a gene: 8. The CDR3 sequence is 15 residues long. Germline CDR1 and CDR2: KGHSH and LQKENI. This chain's CDR3 is CASSPNRDRADEQYF. Here the CDR3 DNA reads TGTGCCAGCTCACCGAACCGGGACAGGGCCGACGAGCAGTACTTC. The variable domain in full, with the rest retrieved from reference TRBV18 and TRBJ2-7, is NAGVMQNPRHLVRRRGQEARLRCSPMKGHSHVYWYRQLPEEGLKFMVYLQKENIIDESGMPKERFSAEFPKEGPSILRIQQVVRGDSAAYFCASSPNRDRADEQYFGPGTRLTVT.